This T cell receptor beta chain was recovered during a study of OX40 agonist ivuxolimab in advanced cancers. About the research overall: Dose-escalation subjects each had hepatocellular carcinoma, melanoma, renal cell or head and neck cancer.

Measured with immunoSEQ multiplex PCR; TCRdb has only the in-frame clones, and not every one. The sample contains more than 85,000 clones, about nine tenths of which appear only once. This CDR3 comprises 17 residues. Trimming stripped 0 bases from V and 3 bases from J, with 15 bases between. From germline, CDR1 is SGDLS and CDR2 YYNGEE. The sequence came from an adult with an advanced solid tumor such as melanoma, head and neck, liver or kidney cancer. Sequenced material: CD4+ or CD8+ T cells sorted from blood, taken in a trial of the OX40 agonist ivuxolimab. This sequence joins TRBV9 and TRBJ1-4, with D unclear. CDR3 sequence: CASSVGSRRVPNEKLFF. CDR3 sequence (DNA): TGTGCCAGCAGCGTAGGTTCACGGAGGGTACCTAATGAAAAACTGTTTTTT.